Listed below are T cell receptor beta chains from one sample, sequenced in a study of control samples from healthy donors and cancer patients. Profiling relied on immunoSEQ multiplex PCR, and the TCRdb table lists in-frame clones only, not all of them. This repertoire shows about 410,000 clones, 75% to 95% found once; its top ten account for 5% to 7%. Sequencing was carried out using PBMCs. Receptors were obtained from a man aged 35-49 years with head and neck cancer. The CDR3 runs from the conserved cysteine through the conserved F or W. The D gene is left open where the match is weak. Expanded clones are given a class, and other clones once, few, many or no size at all.

j_gene: TRBJ2-1
d_gene: TRBD1
len: 14
abundance: NA
v_gene: TRBV28
CDR3aa: CASSKTGDWNEQFF
CDR3nt: TGTGCCAGCAGTAAGACAGGGGATTGGAATGAGCAGTTCTTC

j_gene: TRBJ2-1
d_gene: NA
len: 15
abundance: NA
v_gene: TRBV5-4
CDR3aa: CASSPVAESYNEQFF
CDR3nt: TGTGCCAGCAGCCCAGTAGCGGAATCCTACAATGAGCAGTTCTTC

j_gene: TRBJ2-5
d_gene: TRBD1
len: 17
abundance: NA
v_gene: TRBV7-6
CDR3aa: CASSSAPTGEVWETQYF
CDR3nt: TGTGCCAGCAGCTCAGCACCGACAGGGGAGGTTTGGGAGACCCAGTACTTC

j_gene: TRBJ2-7
d_gene: NA
len: 13
abundance: once
v_gene: TRBV5-1
CDR3aa: CASKKEGSYEQYF
CDR3nt: TGCGCCAGTAAAAAGGAGGGGTCCTACGAGCAGTACTTC

j_gene: TRBJ2-2
d_gene: TRBD2
len: 16
abundance: NA
v_gene: TRBV9
CDR3aa: CASSVDQRGNTGELFF
CDR3nt: TGTGCCAGCAGCGTAGACCAGCGGGGGAACACCGGGGAGCTGTTTTTT

j_gene: TRBJ1-2
d_gene: NA
len: 14
abundance: NA
v_gene: TRBV7-2
CDR3aa: CASSLVLGARGYTF
CDR3nt: TGTGCCAGCAGCTTAGTGTTGGGCGCAAGGGGCTACACCTTC

j_gene: TRBJ2-3
d_gene: TRBD1
len: 16
abundance: NA
v_gene: TRBV7-2
CDR3aa: CASSSQPGGATDTQYF
CDR3nt: TGTGCCAGCAGCTCCCAGCCAGGGGGAGCCACAGATACGCAGTATTTT

j_gene: TRBJ2-5
d_gene: NA
len: 16
abundance: NA
v_gene: TRBV4-2
CDR3aa: CASSLSPTGTKETQYF
CDR3nt: TGTGCCAGCAGCCTCTCCCCGACGGGGACAAAAGAGACCCAGTACTTC

j_gene: TRBJ1-4
d_gene: NA
len: 14
abundance: few
v_gene: TRBV5-1
CDR3aa: CASSLGVTNEKLFF
CDR3nt: TGCGCCAGCAGCTTGGGCGTGACTAATGAAAAACTGTTTTTT

j_gene: TRBJ1-2
d_gene: NA
len: 13
abundance: NA
v_gene: TRBV12-3/TRBV12-4
CDR3aa: CASSRQTHYGYTF
CDR3nt: TGTGCCAGCAGTCGACAGACACACTATGGCTACACCTTC

j_gene: TRBJ1-2
d_gene: NA
len: 14
abundance: NA
v_gene: TRBV5-1
CDR3aa: CASRFGGAETGYTF
CDR3nt: TGCGCCAGCAGGTTCGGGGGGGCGGAGACTGGCTACACCTTC

j_gene: TRBJ2-1
d_gene: NA
len: 14
abundance: NA
v_gene: TRBV3-1/TRBV3-2
CDR3aa: CASSQAGIHHEQFF
CDR3nt: TGTGCCAGCAGCCAAGCGGGGATCCACCATGAGCAGTTCTTC

j_gene: TRBJ1-1
d_gene: NA
len: 12
abundance: NA
v_gene: TRBV9
CDR3aa: CASNAPNTEAFF
CDR3nt: TGTGCCAGCAACGCCCCGAACACTGAAGCTTTCTTT

j_gene: TRBJ1-2
d_gene: NA
len: 12
abundance: NA
v_gene: TRBV6-5
CDR3aa: CASREGGHGYTF
CDR3nt: TGTGCCAGCAGGGAGGGCGGGCATGGCTACACCTTC

j_gene: TRBJ1-3
d_gene: NA
len: 14
abundance: once
v_gene: TRBV7-2
CDR3aa: CASSLVGLADTIYF
CDR3nt: TGTGCCAGCAGCTTAGTGGGCCTTGCGGACACCATATATTTT

j_gene: TRBJ1-6
d_gene: NA
len: 15
abundance: NA
v_gene: TRBV7-6
CDR3aa: CASSLAGRINSPLHF
CDR3nt: TGTGCCAGCAGCTTAGCGGGGAGAATTAATTCACCCCTCCACTTT

j_gene: TRBJ1-1
d_gene: NA
len: 11
abundance: NA
v_gene: TRBV19
CDR3aa: CASRVGAEAFF
CDR3nt: TGTGCCAGTAGGGTCGGGGCTGAAGCTTTCTTT

j_gene: TRBJ2-7
d_gene: NA
len: 12
abundance: NA
v_gene: TRBV3-1/TRBV3-2
CDR3aa: CASSQGSYEQYF
CDR3nt: TGTGCCAGCAGCCAAGGGTCCTACGAGCAGTACTTC

j_gene: TRBJ1-2
d_gene: NA
len: 13
abundance: NA
v_gene: TRBV27
CDR3aa: CASSLNGGRGYTF
CDR3nt: TGTGCCAGCAGTTTAAACGGGGGCCGTGGCTACACCTTC

j_gene: TRBJ2-3
d_gene: TRBD2
len: 19
abundance: few
v_gene: TRBV27
CDR3aa: CASRVRLAGGRFSTDTQYF
CDR3nt: TGTGCCAGCAGGGTAAGACTAGCGGGAGGCCGATTTTCCACAGATACGCAGTATTTT

j_gene: TRBJ2-2
d_gene: NA
len: 14
abundance: NA
v_gene: TRBV6-4
CDR3aa: CASSVDRNTGELFF
CDR3nt: TGTGCCAGCAGTGTTGACCGGAACACCGGGGAGCTGTTTTTT

j_gene: TRBJ2-7
d_gene: TRBD2
len: 11
abundance: NA
v_gene: TRBV20-1
CDR3aa: CSPREDDEQYF
CDR3nt: TGCAGTCCTCGGGAGGACGACGAGCAGTACTTC

j_gene: TRBJ1-5
d_gene: TRBD1
len: 13
abundance: NA
v_gene: TRBV6-5
CDR3aa: CASTGGRDQPQHF
CDR3nt: TGTGCCAGCACAGGGGGCAGGGATCAGCCCCAGCATTTT

j_gene: TRBJ2-7
d_gene: NA
len: 15
abundance: NA
v_gene: TRBV11-3
CDR3aa: CASSLTWGKTYEQYF
CDR3nt: TGTGCCAGCAGCTTGACATGGGGGAAAACCTACGAGCAGTACTTC

j_gene: TRBJ2-7
d_gene: TRBD1
len: 15
abundance: once
v_gene: TRBV27
CDR3aa: CASSYGTGVQYEQYF
CDR3nt: TGTGCCAGCAGTTACGGGACAGGGGTTCAGTACGAGCAGTACTTC

j_gene: TRBJ2-7
d_gene: NA
len: 12
abundance: NA
v_gene: TRBV30
CDR3aa: CAWSPRGYEQYF
CDR3nt: TGTGCCTGGAGTCCCCGTGGCTACGAGCAGTACTTC

j_gene: TRBJ1-5
d_gene: NA
len: 14
abundance: NA
v_gene: TRBV19
CDR3aa: CASSIGGFNQPQHF
CDR3nt: TGTGCCAGTAGTATCGGAGGTTTCAATCAGCCCCAGCATTTT

j_gene: TRBJ1-2
d_gene: NA
len: 12
abundance: NA
v_gene: TRBV2
CDR3aa: CASGRPNYGYTF
CDR3nt: TGTGCCAGCGGACGCCCTAACTATGGCTACACCTTC

j_gene: TRBJ1-1
d_gene: NA
len: 12
abundance: NA
v_gene: TRBV19
CDR3aa: CASSIAGTEAFF
CDR3nt: TGTGCCAGTAGTATCGCGGGGACTGAAGCTTTCTTT

j_gene: TRBJ2-2
d_gene: NA
len: 15
abundance: few
v_gene: TRBV5-1
CDR3aa: CASKKGKGNTGELFF
CDR3nt: TGCGCCAGCAAAAAGGGGAAGGGGAACACCGGGGAGCTGTTTTTT

j_gene: TRBJ2-3
d_gene: NA
len: 14
abundance: NA
v_gene: TRBV24-1
CDR3aa: CATSEPTWKDTQYF
CDR3nt: TGTGCCACCAGTGAGCCTACATGGAAGGATACGCAGTATTTT

j_gene: TRBJ1-1
d_gene: NA
len: 15
abundance: NA
v_gene: TRBV6-5
CDR3aa: CASSYSGGMNTEAFF
CDR3nt: TGTGCCAGCAGTTACTCGGGGGGCATGAACACTGAAGCTTTCTTT

j_gene: TRBJ2-7
d_gene: NA
len: 13
abundance: NA
v_gene: TRBV15
CDR3aa: CATSRARGYEQYF
CDR3nt: TGTGCCACCAGCAGGGCCAGGGGCTACGAGCAGTACTTC

j_gene: TRBJ2-7
d_gene: NA
len: 16
abundance: NA
v_gene: TRBV4-1
CDR3aa: CASSQEGRDSFVEQYF
CDR3nt: TGCGCCAGCAGCCAAGAAGGAAGAGACAGCTTCGTCGAGCAGTACTTC

j_gene: TRBJ2-7
d_gene: TRBD2
len: 18
abundance: NA
v_gene: TRBV5-1
CDR3aa: CASSLEPSGRAGGNEQYF
CDR3nt: TGCGCCAGCAGCTTGGAGCCTAGCGGGAGGGCCGGGGGGAACGAGCAGTACTTC

j_gene: TRBJ2-7
d_gene: TRBD2
len: 15
abundance: NA
v_gene: TRBV5-1
CDR3aa: CASSVATSGSYEQYF
CDR3nt: TGCGCCAGCAGCGTTGCTACTAGCGGGAGTTACGAGCAGTACTTC

j_gene: TRBJ2-2
d_gene: NA
len: 13
abundance: once
v_gene: TRBV12-3/TRBV12-4
CDR3aa: CASRLTSGTKLFF
CDR3nt: TGTGCCAGCAGGTTAACTTCCGGGACGAAGCTGTTTTTT

j_gene: TRBJ2-2
d_gene: NA
len: 16
abundance: NA
v_gene: TRBV3-1/TRBV3-2
CDR3aa: CASSRISGRSTGELFF
CDR3nt: TGTGCCAGCAGCCGTATTAGCGGCCGCAGCACCGGGGAGCTGTTTTTT

j_gene: TRBJ2-3
d_gene: NA
len: 14
abundance: NA
v_gene: TRBV5-4
CDR3aa: CASSLDRNTDTQYF
CDR3nt: TGTGCCAGCAGCTTGGACAGAAACACAGATACGCAGTATTTT